This is a list of T cell receptor beta chains from one sample in a study of blood T cell repertoires in COVID-19. The table came from immunoSEQ multiplex PCR; TCRdb's copy has only in-frame clones and leaves some out. The sample consists of approximately 250,000 clones, about 87% of them appearing once. The sample consisted of PBMCs or T cells enriched from blood (not recorded which). The source of these receptors is a woman under 40 with acute COVID-19. Each CDR3 is given with its conserved first and last residue. A D gene is named only where the DNA matches it firmly. Only part of the rows carry a size: once, few, many, or a class if the clone is expanded.

size,D,V,J,DNA,CDR3
few,-,TRBV6-2/TRBV6-3,TRBJ2-2,TGTGCCAGCAGTCTAAAGTGGGTCCTGGGCGCCGGGGAGCTGTTTTTT,CASSLKWVLGAGELFF
-,-,TRBV4-1,TRBJ2-1,TGCGCCAGCAGGTACAGGGTTAGCTCCTACAATGAGCAGTTCTTC,CASRYRVSSYNEQFF
-,TRBD2,TRBV4-3,TRBJ2-7,TGCGCCAGCAGCCAGATAGCGGGAGGGCCCGAGCAGTACTTC,CASSQIAGGPEQYF
-,-,TRBV3-1/TRBV3-2,TRBJ2-7,TGTGCCAGCAGCCTATCCGCGGGTAGCTACGAGCAGTACTTC,CASSLSAGSYEQYF
-,TRBD1,TRBV6-2/TRBV6-3,TRBJ2-7,TGTGCCAGCAGTAACCGGGACAGGGGGTACGAGCAGTACTTC,CASSNRDRGYEQYF
-,TRBD2,TRBV19,TRBJ2-2,TGTGCCAGTAGTATAGGGACTAGCGGGAGGGCCGGGAACACCGGGGAGCTGTTTTTT,CASSIGTSGRAGNTGELFF
-,TRBD2,TRBV9,TRBJ2-3,TGTGCCAGCAGCGCGTCACTAGCGGGAGCGAGCACAGATACGCAGTATTTT,CASSASLAGASTDTQYF
-,-,TRBV6-1,TRBJ2-7,TGTGCCAGCAGTGAAGCGGTGTGGCCCACATCCTACGAGCAGTACTTC,CASSEAVWPTSYEQYF
-,-,TRBV19,TRBJ2-3,TGTGCCAGTAGTTCCCAACTAGGCCCCACAGATACGCAGTATTTT,CASSSQLGPTDTQYF
-,-,TRBV18,TRBJ1-1,TGTGCCAGCTCAGAACAGGCCGACGGCACTGAAGCTTTCTTT,CASSEQADGTEAFF
-,TRBD2,TRBV11-2,TRBJ2-7,TGTGCCAGCAGCTTCAAAACTAGCGGGGGCTCCTACGAGCAGTACTTC,CASSFKTSGGSYEQYF
few,-,TRBV19,TRBJ1-5,TGTGCCAGTAGTATTTTAGCTTTCGGCAATCAGCCCCAGCATTTT,CASSILAFGNQPQHF
-,-,TRBV9,TRBJ1-1,TGTGCCAGCAGCGTAGTATCTATGGACACTGAAGCTTTCTTT,CASSVVSMDTEAFF
-,TRBD2,TRBV29-1,TRBJ2-1,TGCAGCGTTGTACTGGGACTAGCGGGAGGGAATGAGCAGTTCTTC,CSVVLGLAGGNEQFF
-,TRBD1,TRBV10-3,TRBJ1-6,TGTGCCATCAGTGAGTCCGCCGGGACAGGGGATAATTCACCCCTCCACTTT,CAISESAGTGDNSPLHF
-,-,TRBV10-3,TRBJ1-3,TGTGCCATCAGTGAATCCGGGACACCCGGTGTTATATATTTT,CAISESGTPGVIYF
-,TRBD2,TRBV5-4,TRBJ2-1,TGTGCCAGCAGCCGGTTACTAGCGGGAGGGCGGCCAATGTACAATGAGCAGTTCTTC,CASSRLLAGGRPMYNEQFF
-,-,TRBV5-4,TRBJ2-7,TGTGCCAGCAGCTTGGATGGGGGCGGGCAGTACTTC,CASSLDGGGQYF
once,-,TRBV7-3,TRBJ1-3,TGTGCCAGCAGTTACGACGGGTTGGGAAACACCATATATTTT,CASSYDGLGNTIYF
-,TRBD2,TRBV29-1,TRBJ2-7,TGCAGCGTTGAACTTGCACTAGCGGGAGATCGGGAGCAGTACTTC,CSVELALAGDREQYF
-,TRBD1,TRBV10-3,TRBJ2-7,TGTGCCATCAGTGAGACCGGGACAGGGATGACCTACGAGCAGTACTTC,CAISETGTGMTYEQYF
-,-,TRBV30,TRBJ1-1,TGTGCCTGGACCCCCCCAGGGGCGCTTAACACTGAAGCTTTCTTT,CAWTPPGALNTEAFF
-,-,TRBV7-7,TRBJ2-3,TGTGCTAGCAGCCCTGGTCGGACAGATACGCAGTATTTT,CASSPGRTDTQYF
-,TRBD2,TRBV18,TRBJ2-7,TGTGCCAGCTCACCACCGGGGGTAAGCGGGAACGAGCAGTACTTC,CASSPPGVSGNEQYF
few,TRBD2,TRBV7-9,TRBJ2-7,TGTGCCAGCAGCTTATACGGCGGGAGTATCACCTACGAGCAGTACTTC,CASSLYGGSITYEQYF
-,TRBD1,TRBV7-9,TRBJ1-2,TGTGCCAGCAGCGTCGGACAGGGGGTGGACTATGGCTACACCTTC,CASSVGQGVDYGYTF
-,-,TRBV28,TRBJ1-1,TGTGCCAGCAGTTTATGGTTCCCCCAGAACACTGAAGCTTTCTTT,CASSLWFPQNTEAFF
-,TRBD2,TRBV10-1,TRBJ2-3,TGCGCCAGCAGTGAGTCGACGACTAGCGGGAGTACGGGGGATACGCAGTATTTT,CASSESTTSGSTGDTQYF
-,-,TRBV19,TRBJ1-2,TGTGCCAGTAATGATAGACAATACGAGGGCTACACCTTC,CASNDRQYEGYTF
-,-,TRBV11-3,TRBJ2-1,TGTGCCAGCAGCTTTCCGGACTCCAATGAGCAGTTCTTC,CASSFPDSNEQFF
-,TRBD1,TRBV28,TRBJ1-6,TGTGCCAGCAGTTTAGGGACAGGGAGCTCCTATAATTCACCCCTCCACTTT,CASSLGTGSSYNSPLHF
-,-,TRBV28,TRBJ2-1,TGTGCCAGCAGTTTCGGTGAGAGCTCCTACAATGAGCAGTTCTTC,CASSFGESSYNEQFF
-,-,TRBV11-2,TRBJ2-3,TGTGCCAGCAGCCCCGCGGCCCCAGATACGCAGTATTTT,CASSPAAPDTQYF
-,-,TRBV4-1,TRBJ2-7,TGCGCCAGCAGCCGCACGCAGGGGAGCTCCTACGAGCAGTACTTC,CASSRTQGSSYEQYF
once,-,TRBV14,TRBJ2-1,TGTGCCAGCAGCCGCCTTTACGGGGAGAAATCCTACAATGAGCAGTTCTTC,CASSRLYGEKSYNEQFF
-,-,TRBV29-1,TRBJ2-1,TGCAGCGGTGGCGAGCCAGATGGGGGGAATGAGCAGTTCTTC,CSGGEPDGGNEQFF
-,TRBD1,TRBV28,TRBJ2-3,TGTGCCAGCAGTATCCTCGACAGGGCTAGCACAGATACGCAGTATTTT,CASSILDRASTDTQYF
-,-,TRBV2,TRBJ1-1,TGTGCCAGCAATGCGGGGGGGCTAAGTCGGAACACTGAAGCTTTCTTT,CASNAGGLSRNTEAFF
-,-,TRBV6-2/TRBV6-3,TRBJ2-7,TGTGCCAGCAGTACCGGGAGCTCCTACGAGCAGTACTTC,CASSTGSSYEQYF
-,-,TRBV24-1,TRBJ2-3,TGTGCCACCAGTGAGTCAACAGGGACCGATACGCAGTATTTT,CATSESTGTDTQYF
-,-,TRBV14,TRBJ2-7,TGTGCCAGCAGCCATCACGAGAGGGAGGACGAGCAGTACTTC,CASSHHEREDEQYF
-,-,TRBV25-1,TRBJ1-4,TGTGCCAGCAGTGAATCCCGCACCCGGGGGTTTGGTGAAAAACTGTTTTTT,CASSESRTRGFGEKLFF